This paragraph covers one TCR beta chain sequence. Its antigen is still unknown. The V gene's germline CDR1 is SQVTM and CDR2 ANQGSEA. The CDR3 is made up of 14 amino acids. V lost 7 bases and J lost 0; bases outside the gene matches: 6. The sample is drawn from a study of CD8 T cells in ankylosing spondylitis. TCRdb re-derived calls from the 5' RACE reads in MiXCR, one entry per CDR3 protein. The sample has 200,000 to 250,000 distinct CDR3 sequences, 5.5% to 7.5% seen once. Study results and limitations: A motif of eight or nine highly homologous TCR beta variants was seen as apparently characteristic of ankylosing spondylitis blood.

Sequencing was done on a sample of blood, either unsorted or a sorted T cell fraction (not recorded which). The J gene is TRBJ1-5, the V gene TRBV29-1; 7 bases are a match to TRBD1. The TCR was taken from a male donor with ankylosing spondylitis. The CDR3 DNA reads TGCAGCGATACAGGGGAGCCTAGCAATCAGCCCCAGCATTTT. Translating gives CSDTGEPSNQPQHF.